Following are 3 T cell receptor beta chains from one sample sequenced in a study of control samples from healthy donors and cancer patients. The repertoire was sequenced with immunoSEQ multiplex PCR; TCRdb's copy has only in-frame clones and lacks some. The data hold around 100,000 clones, with around nine tenths observed a single time. Sequencing was carried out using blood. The receptors were sampled from a man aged 25 to 40 in good health.

This rearrangement joins TRBV5-1 to TRBJ1-1, with D possibly being TRBD1 (5 bases). With 2 bases removed from V and 0 bases from J, the gap between germline ends came to 11 bases. Germline assignment: CDR1 SGHRS and CDR2 YFSETQ. The CDR3 totals 15 residues. CDR3 nucleotides: TGCGCCAGCAGCTTCGGCGACAGATTGAACACTGAAGCTTTCTTT. The encoded protein is CASSFGDRLNTEAFF.

This chain connects TRBV28 to TRBJ2-7, with 7 bases that match TRBD1. Germline CDR1 is MDHEN and CDR2 is SYDVKM. The CDR3 spans 15 residues. The V and J ends lost 10 bases and 3 bases, in that order; junction bases with no gene match: 15. The DNA of the CDR3 is TGTGCCACCTGCCGGGGCAGGGGGATCTTCTACGAGCAGTACTTC. Residues: CATCRGRGIFYEQYF.

The chain recombines TRBV30 with TRBJ2-7; 10 nucleotides line up with TRBD1. V gave up 2 bases and J gave up 3 bases; unmatched junction bases: 7. The CDR3 is 15 amino acids. From germline, CDR1 is GTSNPN and CDR2 SVGIG (reference sequence). The CDR3 bases are TGTGCCTGGAGTACCGGGACAGGGGTGGGCTACGAGCAGTACTTC. This codes for CAWSTGTGVGYEQYF. The whole variable domain, filled in from reference TRBV30 and TRBJ2-7, reads SQTIHQWPATLVQPVGSPLSLECTVEGTSNPNLYWYRQAAGRGLQLLFYSVGIGQISSEVPQNLSASRPQDRQFILSSKKLLLSDSGFYLCAWSTGTGVGYEQYFGPGTRLTVT.